This TCR beta chain was sequenced in a study of CD8+ T cells in alopecia areata. Study at large: Patients in the study were on tofacitinib for 6 to 18 months, then off it for 6 months. Study-wide points: In patients, TCRs were shared less clearly than in mice, and HLA may possibly be involved. There were also resident alphabeta T cells of normal skin sequenced in scalp samples. Greater clonality was observed in lesional scalp samples, especially alopecia totalis/universalis, versus normal scalp.

Note on this clone: The antigen is not known.

Alopecia areata patients provided lesional scalp punch biopsies and peripheral blood, both collected for the study. Following extraction, RNA underwent reverse transcription to cDNA, which served as the sequencing template. Only in-frame clones appear in the TCRdb table, and some are missing; sequencing was by immunoSEQ multiplex PCR. Of about 9,700 clones in the sample, 50% to 80% were seen once. Germline values: CDR1 MDHEN, CDR2 SYDVKM. The CDR3 consists of 14 residues. V shed 10 bases, J shed 5 bases, and the junction held 8 bases outside the gene matches. The sequencing input was skin. The chain couples TRBV28 to TRBJ1-5; TRBD1 agrees at 10 bases. This TCR derives from a human donor with alopecia areata. In nucleotides, the CDR3 is TGTGCCACCGGGGTGACAGGGGGCTATCAGCCCCAGCATTTT. Encoded protein: CATGVTGGYQPQHF.